This T cell receptor beta chain comes out of a study of blood T cell repertoires in COVID-19 (dated by TCRdb to the early 2020s). Notes on the research overall: The collaborator samples originated in the United States, Italy and Spain and spanned the acute and convalescent phases of COVID-19. Sample metadata almost always included a de-identified subject ID, COVID-19 status, age in years and sex. The prospective study material was composed of cDNA or gDNA derived from T cells, B-cell-depleted T cells, or PBMCs. Deeply sampled blood TCRbeta repertoires from subjects exposed to, actively infected with, or recovered from COVID-19 were included in the dataset. The repertoires were made available in a free public database intended to serve as a resource for research on the immune response to SARS-CoV-2. The samples were drawn from two sources: the first 160 participants of the ongoing ImmuneRACE study, and fewer than 1,500 subjects contributed by 6 global collaborators. Where available, HLA class I and class II types were obtained from metadata supplied by the sample provider rather than from assay-based typing. The investigation overall reported the following: Clinical and demographic metadata were provided uncurated, with the amount varying by source and participant.

One collaborating source in Seattle enrolled patients while the patients were actively infected and followed the patients over time throughout the course of disease. Each collaborating institution followed its own protocols to collect whole blood in K2EDTA tubes. For TCRbeta analysis, collaborator samples were shipped as frozen whole blood, as isolated PBMCs, or as DNA extracted from either sample type. On this clone itself: Its antigen is not yet known. Base qualities were left out, and no much larger clone turns up one base away.

TCRbeta CDR3 regions were amplified from genomic DNA using the immunoSEQ Assay, a bias-controlled multiplex PCR. The published analysis was carried out like this. The number of nucleated cells in each sample was estimated from the amplification of reference gene primers within the assay. Sequence reads were collapsed and filtered to measure the absolute abundance of every unique TCRbeta CDR3 rearrangement. Productive Simpson clonality was computed per sample as the square root of Simpson's diversity index over productive rearrangements. TCRdb mirrors the immuneACCESS table, restricted to in-frame sequences. Some clones are absent from its copies; in checked studies, under half trace to an unresolved V gene, and the reason for the others is unknown. V, J and clone size reflect that table, while D and trimming were determined from the DNA. This sample lists around 260,000 clones; around 87% were detected once. The ten top clones hold 5.2% of the sample.

Trimming costs V 2 bases and J 5 bases, and their ends lie 15 bases apart. The germline V gene yields SGHTA for CDR1 and FQGNSA for CDR2. Measured from the cysteine to the phenylalanine, the CDR3 is 16 residues long. Only the CDR3 DNA stays, 48 bases, in frame from base 1. The rearranged segments are TRBV7-2 and TRBJ2-2; the D gene is perhaps TRBD2, from 6 matching bases. The sample consisted of peripheral blood. The origin of this receptor is a woman aged 55-75 years with COVID-19, enrolled during active disease. This receptor carries the CDR3 CASSLLQGGRTGELFF. The DNA is TGTGCCAGCAGCTTACTCCAGGGAGGTCGGACCGGGGAGCTGTTTTTT.